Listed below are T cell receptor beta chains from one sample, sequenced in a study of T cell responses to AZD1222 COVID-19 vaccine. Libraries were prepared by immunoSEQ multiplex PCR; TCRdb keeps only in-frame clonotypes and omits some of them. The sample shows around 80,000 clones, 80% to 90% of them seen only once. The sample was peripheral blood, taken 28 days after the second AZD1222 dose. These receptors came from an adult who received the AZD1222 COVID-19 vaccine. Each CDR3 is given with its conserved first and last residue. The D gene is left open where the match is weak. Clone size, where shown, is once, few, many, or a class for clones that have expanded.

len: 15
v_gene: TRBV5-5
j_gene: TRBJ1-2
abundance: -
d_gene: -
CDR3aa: CASSLSPTGKGGYTF
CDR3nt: TGTGCCAGCAGCTTGTCCCCCACAGGGAAGGGTGGCTACACCTTC

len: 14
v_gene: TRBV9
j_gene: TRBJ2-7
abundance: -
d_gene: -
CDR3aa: CASSPLASSYEQYF
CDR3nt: TGTGCCAGCAGCCCGTTGGCCAGCTCCTACGAGCAGTACTTC

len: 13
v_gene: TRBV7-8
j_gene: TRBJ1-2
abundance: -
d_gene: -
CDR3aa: CASSQRTNYGYTF
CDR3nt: TGTGCCAGCAGCCAGAGAACTAACTATGGCTACACCTTC

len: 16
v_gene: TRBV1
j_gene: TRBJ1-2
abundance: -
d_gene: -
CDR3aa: CTSSQVEAGALYGYTF
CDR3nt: TGCACCAGCAGCCAAGTTGAGGCAGGGGCGTTGTATGGCTACACCTTC

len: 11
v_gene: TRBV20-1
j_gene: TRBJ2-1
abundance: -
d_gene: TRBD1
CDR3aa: CSARPGQAQFF
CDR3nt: TGCAGTGCCCGACCGGGACAGGCGCAGTTCTTC

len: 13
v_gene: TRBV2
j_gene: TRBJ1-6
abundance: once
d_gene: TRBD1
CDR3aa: CASSGQGVVSLHF
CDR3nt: TGTGCCAGCAGTGGTCAGGGGGTGGTATCCCTCCACTTT

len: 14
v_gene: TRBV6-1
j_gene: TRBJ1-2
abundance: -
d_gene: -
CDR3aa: CASSELGVSYGYTF
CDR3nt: TGTGCCAGCAGTGAATTGGGGGTATCCTATGGCTACACCTTC

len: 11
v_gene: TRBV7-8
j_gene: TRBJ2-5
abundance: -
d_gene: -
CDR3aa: CASTLGETQYF
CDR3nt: TGTGCCAGCACCCTGGGGGAGACCCAGTACTTC

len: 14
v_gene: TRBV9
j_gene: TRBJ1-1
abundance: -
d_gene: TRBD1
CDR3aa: CASSPGQGRTEAFF
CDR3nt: TGTGCCAGCAGCCCCGGACAGGGTAGAACTGAAGCTTTCTTT

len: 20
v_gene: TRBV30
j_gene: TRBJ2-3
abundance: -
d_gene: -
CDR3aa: CAYKVQPISTRGVPTGTQYF
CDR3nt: TGTGCCTACAAGGTGCAACCCATAAGTACGAGGGGGGTGCCGACGGGTACGCAGTATTTT

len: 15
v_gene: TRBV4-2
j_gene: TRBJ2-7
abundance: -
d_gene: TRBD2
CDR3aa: CASSQEVRGAREQYF
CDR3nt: TGTGCCAGCAGCCAAGAGGTGCGGGGGGCTCGCGAGCAGTACTTC

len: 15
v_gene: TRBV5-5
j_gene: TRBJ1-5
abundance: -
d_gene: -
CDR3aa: CASSAGTADNQPQHF
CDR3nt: TGTGCCAGCAGCGCCGGGACGGCAGACAATCAGCCCCAGCATTTT

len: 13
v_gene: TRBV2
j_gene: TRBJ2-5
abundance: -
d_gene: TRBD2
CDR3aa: CASTTSGQETQYF
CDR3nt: TGTGCCAGTACAACTAGCGGCCAAGAGACCCAGTACTTC

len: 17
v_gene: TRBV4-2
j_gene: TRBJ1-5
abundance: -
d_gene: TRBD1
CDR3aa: CASSPFSDRASNQPQHF
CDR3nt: TGTGCCAGCAGCCCCTTTTCGGACAGGGCGAGCAATCAGCCCCAGCATTTT

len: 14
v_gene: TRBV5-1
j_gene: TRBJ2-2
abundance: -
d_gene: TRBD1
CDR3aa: CASKDRAGTGELFF
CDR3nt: TGCGCCAGCAAGGACAGGGCTGGCACCGGGGAGCTGTTTTTT

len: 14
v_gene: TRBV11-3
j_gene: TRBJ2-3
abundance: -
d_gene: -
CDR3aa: CASSGGASTDTQYF
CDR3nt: TGTGCCAGTTCGGGCGGGGCTAGCACAGATACGCAGTATTTT

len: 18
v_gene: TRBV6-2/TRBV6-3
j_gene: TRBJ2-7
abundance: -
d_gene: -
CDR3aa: CASSYRADSLRGSYEQYF
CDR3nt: TGTGCCAGCAGTTACAGGGCAGACTCTCTCCGGGGATCCTACGAGCAGTACTTC

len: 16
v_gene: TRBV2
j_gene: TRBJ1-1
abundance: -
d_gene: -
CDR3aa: CASSVDSPYEDTEAFF
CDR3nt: TGTGCCAGCAGTGTTGACAGCCCGTATGAGGACACTGAAGCTTTCTTT

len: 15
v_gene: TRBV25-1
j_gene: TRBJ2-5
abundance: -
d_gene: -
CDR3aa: CASSEIGQNQETQYF
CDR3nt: TGTGCCAGCAGTGAAATCGGACAGAACCAAGAGACCCAGTACTTC

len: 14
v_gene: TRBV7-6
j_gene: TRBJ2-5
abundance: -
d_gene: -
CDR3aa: CASALGGAGETQYF
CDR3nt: TGTGCCAGCGCCTTAGGGGGGGCCGGAGAGACCCAGTACTTC

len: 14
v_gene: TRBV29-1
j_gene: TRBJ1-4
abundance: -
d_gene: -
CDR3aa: CSVVVRATNEKLFF
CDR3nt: TGCAGCGTTGTCGTTCGTGCAACTAATGAAAAACTGTTTTTT

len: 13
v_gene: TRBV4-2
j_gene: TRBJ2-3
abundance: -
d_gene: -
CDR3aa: CASSQGSTDTQYF
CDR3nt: TGTGCCAGCAGCCAGGGTAGCACAGATACGCAGTATTTT

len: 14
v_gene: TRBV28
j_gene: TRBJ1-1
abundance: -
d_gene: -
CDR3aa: CASSLSFPSTEAFF
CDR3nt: TGTGCCAGCAGTTTGTCATTCCCATCCACTGAAGCTTTCTTT

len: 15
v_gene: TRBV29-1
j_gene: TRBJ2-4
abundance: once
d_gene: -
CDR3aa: CSVRVISWAKNIQYF
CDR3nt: TGCAGCGTCCGGGTTATCAGTTGGGCCAAAAACATTCAGTACTTC

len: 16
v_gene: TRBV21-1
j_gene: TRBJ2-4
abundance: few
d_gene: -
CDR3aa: CASSFRTGPKLNIQYF
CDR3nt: TGTGCCAGCAGCTTCCGGACAGGGCCCAAATTGAACATTCAGTACTTC

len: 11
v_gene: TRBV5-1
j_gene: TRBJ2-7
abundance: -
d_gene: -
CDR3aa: CASREGSEQYF
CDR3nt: TGCGCCAGCAGGGAGGGCAGCGAGCAGTACTTC

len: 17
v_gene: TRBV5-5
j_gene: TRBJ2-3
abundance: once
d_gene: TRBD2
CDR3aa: CASSLKGLAGITDTQYF
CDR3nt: TGTGCCAGCAGCTTGAAGGGACTAGCGGGGATCACAGATACGCAGTATTTT

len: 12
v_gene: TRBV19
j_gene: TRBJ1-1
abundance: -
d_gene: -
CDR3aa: CASRQVATEAFF
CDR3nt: TGTGCCAGTAGGCAGGTGGCCACTGAAGCTTTCTTT

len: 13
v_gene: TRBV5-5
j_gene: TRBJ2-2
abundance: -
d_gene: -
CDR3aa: CASKGANTGELFF
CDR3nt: TGTGCCAGCAAGGGGGCGAACACCGGGGAGCTGTTTTTT

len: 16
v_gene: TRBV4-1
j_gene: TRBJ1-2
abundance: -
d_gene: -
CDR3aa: CASSQVTSGTNYGYTF
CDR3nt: TGCGCCAGCAGCCAAGTCACCTCCGGGACGAACTATGGCTACACCTTC

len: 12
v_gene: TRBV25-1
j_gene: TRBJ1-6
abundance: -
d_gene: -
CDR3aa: CASSVWNSPLHF
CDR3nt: TGTGCCAGCAGTGTATGGAATTCACCCCTCCACTTT

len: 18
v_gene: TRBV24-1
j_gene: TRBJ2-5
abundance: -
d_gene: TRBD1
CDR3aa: CATSDPSPDRGVQETQYF
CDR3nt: TGTGCCACCAGTGACCCATCCCCGGACAGGGGAGTCCAAGAGACCCAGTACTTC

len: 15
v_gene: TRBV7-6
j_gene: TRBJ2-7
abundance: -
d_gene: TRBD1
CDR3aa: CASSLEGTGTYEQYF
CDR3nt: TGTGCCAGCAGCTTAGAGGGGACAGGTACCTACGAGCAGTACTTC

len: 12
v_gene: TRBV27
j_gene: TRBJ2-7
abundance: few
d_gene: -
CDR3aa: CASSLLQGSLYF
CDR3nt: TGTGCCAGCAGTTTATTGCAGGGTAGTTTGTACTTC

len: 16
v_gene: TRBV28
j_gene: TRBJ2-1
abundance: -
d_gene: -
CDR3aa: CASSPPGDLLYNEQFF
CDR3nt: TGTGCCAGCAGTCCTCCCGGGGACTTGCTGTACAATGAGCAGTTCTTC

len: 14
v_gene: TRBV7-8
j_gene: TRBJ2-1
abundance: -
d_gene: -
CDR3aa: CASSLQDADNEQFF
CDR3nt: TGTGCCAGCAGCTTACAAGACGCCGACAATGAGCAGTTCTTC

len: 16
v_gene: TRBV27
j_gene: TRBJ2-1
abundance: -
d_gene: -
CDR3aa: CASTTLRGSSYNEQFF
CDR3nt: TGTGCCAGCACGACCCTCCGGGGGAGCTCCTACAATGAGCAGTTCTTC

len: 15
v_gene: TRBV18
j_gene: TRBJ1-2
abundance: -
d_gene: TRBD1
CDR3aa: CASSPGRGQGYGYTF
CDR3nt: TGTGCCAGCTCACCCGGAAGGGGACAGGGTTACGGCTACACCTTC

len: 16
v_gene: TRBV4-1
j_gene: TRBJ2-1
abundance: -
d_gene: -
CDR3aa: CASSHLDILVYNEQFF
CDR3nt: TGCGCCAGCAGCCACTTAGACATCCTTGTATACAATGAGCAGTTCTTC

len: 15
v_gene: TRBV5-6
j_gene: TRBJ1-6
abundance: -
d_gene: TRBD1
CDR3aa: CASSLGDRDNSPLHF
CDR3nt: TGTGCCAGCAGCTTGGGGGACAGGGACAATTCACCCCTCCACTTT

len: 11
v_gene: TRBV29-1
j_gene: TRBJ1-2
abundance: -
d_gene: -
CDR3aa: CSVDTGSGYTF
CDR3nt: TGCAGCGTTGATACAGGGAGCGGCTACACCTTC

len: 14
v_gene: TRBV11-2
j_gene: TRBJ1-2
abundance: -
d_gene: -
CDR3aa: CASSPGSPAYGYTF
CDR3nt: TGTGCCAGCAGCCCGGGCAGCCCAGCCTATGGCTACACCTTC

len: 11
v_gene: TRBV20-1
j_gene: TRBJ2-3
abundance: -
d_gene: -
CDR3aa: CSAPRQDTQYF
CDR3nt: TGCAGTGCTCCTCGACAAGATACGCAGTATTTT

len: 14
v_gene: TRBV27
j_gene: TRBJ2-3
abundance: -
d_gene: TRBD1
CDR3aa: CASSHDRVTDTQYF
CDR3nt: TGTGCCAGCAGTCATGACAGGGTTACAGATACGCAGTATTTT

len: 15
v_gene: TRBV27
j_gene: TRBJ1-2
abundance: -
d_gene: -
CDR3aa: CASSPTPPGTYGYTF
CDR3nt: TGTGCCAGCAGTCCGACCCCTCCAGGGACCTATGGCTACACCTTC

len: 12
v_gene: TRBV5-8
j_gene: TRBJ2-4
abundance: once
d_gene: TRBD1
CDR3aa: CASSLTGQIRYF
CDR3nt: TGTGCCAGCAGCTTAACGGGACAGATACGGTACTTC

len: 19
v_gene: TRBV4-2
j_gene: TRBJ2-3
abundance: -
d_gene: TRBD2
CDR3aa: CASSQDLAGVGGHTDTQYF
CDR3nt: TGTGCCAGCAGCCAAGATCTAGCGGGTGTGGGGGGGCACACAGATACGCAGTATTTT

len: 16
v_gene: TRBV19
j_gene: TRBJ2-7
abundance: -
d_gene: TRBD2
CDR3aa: CASSPRGGAQYYEQYF
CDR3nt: TGTGCCAGTAGTCCCCGGGGGGGGGCCCAATACTACGAGCAGTACTTC

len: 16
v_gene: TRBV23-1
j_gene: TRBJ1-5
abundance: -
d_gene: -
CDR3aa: CASSQVGRYSNQPQHF
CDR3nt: TGCGCCAGCAGTCAAGTTGGGCGATATAGCAATCAGCCCCAGCATTTT

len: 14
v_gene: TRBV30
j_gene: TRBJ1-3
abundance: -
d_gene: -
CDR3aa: CAWRKQGIGNTIYF
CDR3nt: TGTGCCTGGAGGAAACAGGGAATTGGAAACACCATATATTTT

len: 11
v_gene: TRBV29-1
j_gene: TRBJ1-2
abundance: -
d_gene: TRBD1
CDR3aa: CSERTGAGYTF
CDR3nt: TGCAGCGAAAGGACAGGAGCTGGCTACACCTTC